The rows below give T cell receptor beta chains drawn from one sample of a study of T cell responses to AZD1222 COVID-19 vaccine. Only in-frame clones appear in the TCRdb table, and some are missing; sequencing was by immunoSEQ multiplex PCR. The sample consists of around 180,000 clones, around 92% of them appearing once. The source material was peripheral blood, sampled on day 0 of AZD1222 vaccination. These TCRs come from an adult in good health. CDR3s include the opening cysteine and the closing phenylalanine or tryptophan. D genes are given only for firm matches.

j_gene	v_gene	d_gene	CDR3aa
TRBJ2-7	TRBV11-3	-	CASSLGNREQYF
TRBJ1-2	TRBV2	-	CASSEWQDAYGYTF
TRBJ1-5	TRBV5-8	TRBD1	CASSSQGANSNQPQHF
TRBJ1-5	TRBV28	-	CASRAPGRRNQPQHF
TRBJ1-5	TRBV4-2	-	CASSQFSDSNQPQHF
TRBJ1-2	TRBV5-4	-	CASSRGAPANYGYTF
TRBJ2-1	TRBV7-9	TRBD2	CASGLAGMDEQFF
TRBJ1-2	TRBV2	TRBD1	CASSQDRGDGYTF
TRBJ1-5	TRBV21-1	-	CASSLDQPQHF
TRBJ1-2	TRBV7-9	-	CASILTGGQNYGYTF
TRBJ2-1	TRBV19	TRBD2	CASSDLAEREGNEQFF
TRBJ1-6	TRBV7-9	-	CASSLQGSPLHF
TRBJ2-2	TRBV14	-	CASSPDHRVLGTGELFF
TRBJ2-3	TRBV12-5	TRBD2	CASGSGTSGPTDTQYF
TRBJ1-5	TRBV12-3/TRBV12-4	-	CASREATNQPQHF
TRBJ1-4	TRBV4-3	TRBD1	CASSQDFPGQATNEKLFF
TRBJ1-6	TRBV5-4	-	CASSSPGGLYSPLHF
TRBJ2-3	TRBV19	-	CASSNPRTDTQYF
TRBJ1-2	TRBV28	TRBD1	CASSYRTGDGYTF
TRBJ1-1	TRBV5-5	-	CASSFGVGNTEAFF
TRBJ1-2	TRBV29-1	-	CSVTDGGGHGYTF
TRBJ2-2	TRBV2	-	CASRGQNTGELFF
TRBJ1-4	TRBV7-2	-	CASSFQRRQGGGEKLFF
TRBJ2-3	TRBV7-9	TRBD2	CASSQGAGVPADTQYF
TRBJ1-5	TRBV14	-	CASSAGANQPQHF
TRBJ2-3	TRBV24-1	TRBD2	CATSSGGDITDTQYF
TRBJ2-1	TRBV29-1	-	CSVRLAHEQFF
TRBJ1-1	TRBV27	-	CASSYLPGAVTEAFF
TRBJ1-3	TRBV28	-	CASSLLASGNTIYF
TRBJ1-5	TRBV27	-	CASSLDKYSNQPQHF
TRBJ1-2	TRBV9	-	CASSAEGFNYGYTF
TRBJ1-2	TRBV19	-	CASTPTGDVGYGYTF
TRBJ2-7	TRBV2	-	CASSELATAYEQYF
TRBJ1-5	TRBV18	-	CASSGQDSNQPQHF
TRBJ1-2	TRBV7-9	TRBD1	CASSLGTGYGYTF
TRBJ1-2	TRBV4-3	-	CASSQVRQPYGYTF
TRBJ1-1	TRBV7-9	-	CASSLEGGTEAFF
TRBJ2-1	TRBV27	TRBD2	CASSFGGSSYNEQFF
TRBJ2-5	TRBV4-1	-	CASSQVGAKTQYF
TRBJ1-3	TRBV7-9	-	CASRDRSSGNTIYF
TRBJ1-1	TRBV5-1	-	CASRTVGTEAFF
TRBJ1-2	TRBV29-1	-	CSVKGGEFYGYTF
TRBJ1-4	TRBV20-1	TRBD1	CSASGQGAEELFF
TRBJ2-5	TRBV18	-	CASSPPRAAQETQYF
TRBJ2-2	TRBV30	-	CAWSVGRVYTGELFF
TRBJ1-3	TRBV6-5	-	CASSRGGQRNTIYF
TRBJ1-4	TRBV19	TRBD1	CASSTSTGGFTTNEKLFF
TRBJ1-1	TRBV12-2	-	CASRIDRGSKRAFF
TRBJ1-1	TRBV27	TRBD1	CASSISRDSEAFF
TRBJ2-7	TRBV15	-	CATSRDQSGGQEYF
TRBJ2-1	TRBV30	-	CAWSVPRGRRQEDEQFF
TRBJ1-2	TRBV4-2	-	CASSPRRDSEGYTF
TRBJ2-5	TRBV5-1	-	CASSSEGQQETQYF
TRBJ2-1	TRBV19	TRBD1	CASSVTGGNEQFF
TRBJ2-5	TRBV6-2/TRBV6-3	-	CASSVSSAQETQYF
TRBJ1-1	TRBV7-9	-	CASSLREGTEAFF
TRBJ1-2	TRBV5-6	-	CASSLEITGLRGYTF
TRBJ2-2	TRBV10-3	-	CAISESRGQYPGELFF
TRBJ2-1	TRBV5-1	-	CASSLEPGSSYNEQFF